A single TCR beta chain is shown here with its context. Its specificity is not known. This record comes from a study of cytomegalovirus exposure and HLA in healthy donors. Study outcomes and limitations: An analysis done earlier found most TCR beta V segments productive about 87% or about 30% of the time. A later analysis showed HLA-associated TCR beta chains outstripping equally common others in clonal expansion. The classifier was said to identify cytomegalovirus status with high specificity and sensitivity.

PCR was performed using 60 Vbeta and 13 Jbeta primers. Only in-frame clones appear in the TCRdb table, and some are missing; sequencing was by immunoSEQ multiplex PCR. The sample contains just over 95,000 clones, around 80% of which appear only once. Trimming removed 5 bases from V and 1 base from J; junction bases left unmatched: 8. Germline CDR1 reads KGHSH; CDR2 reads LQKENI. CDR3 size: 16 residues. The receptor comes from a human donor in good health. The J gene is TRBJ1-3, the V gene TRBV18; 7 positions match TRBD1. What was sequenced was PBMCs. DNA of the CDR3: TGTGCCAGCTCAGGACGGGGACAGAGGTCTGGAAACACCATATATTTT. This codes for CASSGRGQRSGNTIYF.